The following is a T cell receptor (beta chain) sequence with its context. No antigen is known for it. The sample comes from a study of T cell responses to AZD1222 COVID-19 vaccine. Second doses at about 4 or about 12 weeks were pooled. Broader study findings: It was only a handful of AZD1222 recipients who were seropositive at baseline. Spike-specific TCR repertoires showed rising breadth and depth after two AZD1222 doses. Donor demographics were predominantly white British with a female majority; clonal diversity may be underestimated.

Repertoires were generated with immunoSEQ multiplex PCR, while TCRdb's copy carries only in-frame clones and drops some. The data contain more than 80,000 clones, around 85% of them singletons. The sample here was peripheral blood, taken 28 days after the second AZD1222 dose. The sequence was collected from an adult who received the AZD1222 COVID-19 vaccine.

The CDR3: CASSLVGEQYF. The CDR3 DNA reads as TGTGCCAGCAGCTTAGTCGGCGAGCAGTACTTC. The chain combines TRBV7-9 with TRBJ2-7; no reliable D call. V lost 1 base and J 6 bases, leaving 4 bases between the germline ends. This CDR3 comprises 11 residues. Germline V gene data show CDR1 as SEHNR and CDR2 as FQNEAQ (reference sequence).